This T cell receptor beta chain is drawn from a study of T cells after posttransplantation cyclophosphamide (dated by TCRdb to 2016 to 2018). Study-level background: T cell repertoire reconstitution was tracked by TRB sequencing after myeloablative bone marrow transplantation in which posttransplantation cyclophosphamide was used as GVHD prophylaxis. Antigen receptor sequencing covered samples from about 40 PTCy-treated patients and approximately 15 of their related bone marrow donors. TRB sequencing was performed on blood from all 35 or so PTCy patients with 1-year posttransplant specimens. Up to 3 additional blood samples from 2 to 5.2 years after transplant were also TRB-sequenced in 3 patients, as was pretransplant blood from a handful of patients. Because TRA and TRB clonality correlated tightly in roughly 10 samples, the subsequent TCR analyses were limited to TRB only. Public TRB sequences were queried against a database of over 3,600 sequences associated with responses to pathogens, tumor antigens, self-antigens and alloantigens.

Genomic DNA was used for TRB sequencing, which was performed with the immunoSEQ assay at survey resolution or with the hsTCRB kit. The authors' pipeline ran thus. Initial read processing used immunoSEQ software, and repertoire analyses used the LymphoSeq R package. Clonality was calculated as 1 minus normalized Shannon entropy, and the Gini coefficient was also calculated for each TRB dataset. To infer phenotypes in unsorted samples, TRB sequences from sorted subsets of the recipient or donor were mapped onto the unsorted samples of the same recipient. The clones in this table, taken by TCRdb from immuneACCESS, are in-frame only. Not every clone is retained; where verified, under half of the shortfall comes from an unresolved V gene, and the cause of the rest is unknown. The V and J calls and the clone size are those of that table, but D and trimming were determined from the DNA. In this sample the table shows under 7,500 clones, around 98% of which occur a single time. Clones ranked in the top ten supply approximately 0.46% of the sample.

This clone was found once. Its antigen is unknown. It has no much larger one-base neighbor in the sample; base qualities were not kept. Related bone marrow donors provided peripheral blood samples on the day of marrow donation. Viable CD3+CD4+ or CD3+CD8+ cells that were CCR7+CD45RA+CD45RO-CD95-CD27+CD28+ were defined as naive T cells. Peripheral blood and bone marrow mononuclear cells were isolated by Ficoll-Hypaque density centrifugation and were cryopreserved. CD4+ and CD8+ T cells, including naive and memory subsets, were sorted by FACS on a FACSAria II. The CDR3 numbers 16 residues from cysteine through phenylalanine. The sequence is cut down to CDR3 DNA, 48 bases in frame from base 1. The germline V gene (reference sequence) sets CDR1 to LNHNV and CDR2 to YYDKDF. Trimming leaves V shorter by 3 bases and J shorter by 2 bases, with the junction holding 8 bases beyond the gene matches. Points the paper makes about the study in general: The TRB repertoires of T cells infiltrating skin or the GI tract showed only limited overlap with the TRB repertoires found in blood. Across a few dozen patients, TRB clonality was highly associated with recipient CMV seropositivity and CMV reactivation, and diversity in PTCy patients was similar to diversity in CNI/methotrexate controls. Donor-recipient similarity was low at 1-2 months but rose over the first year, and later blood repertoires were often dominated by donor CD8+ memory clones.

The sequence links TRBV15 to TRBJ2-7, and TRBD1 aligns with 9 junction nucleotides. Sequenced material: naive CD8+ T cells sorted from PBMCs. The receptor was isolated from a woman between 25 and 40 years old in good health and a related stem cell transplant donor. The base sequence is TGTGCCACCAGCAGTAAAACGGGACAGGGCGCCTACGAGCAGTACTTC. This gives the protein CATSSKTGQGAYEQYF.